Described below is a single T cell receptor (beta chain) sequence and its context. Its antigen is not known. At one boundary the junction diverges from the germline segment, which might be a read error. Blood RNA came from unsorted whole blood; germline DNA was also extracted. TCR beta cDNA was prepared out of roughly 450 ng total RNA by means of a constant-region primer. What produced the TCR beta libraries was three nested multiplex PCR rounds using slightly modified ARM-PCR. The study ran its first two PCR rounds for 9 to 10 cycles each, using TRBV1-TRBV30 forward primers and a C-beta reverse primer. MiXCR was run by TCRdb on the multiplex PCR reads, yielding one entry per CDR3 protein. The sample consists of some 180,000 distinct CDR3 sequences, approximately 60% of them appearing once. The data were taken from a study of tumor-infiltrating lymphocytes in primary liver carcinoma. Study overall: Patients underwent surgical resection for primary liver carcinoma.

Study-level findings and limits: Less overlap was seen in tumor-adjacent and tumor-blood pairs than in tumor region pairs.

The CDR3 spans 11 residues. From germline, CDR1 is SGHAT and CDR2 FQNNGV. Specimen: peripheral blood. The rearrangement links TRBV11-2 to TRBJ2-7; D gene uncertain. The sequence was collected from a man aged 40-55 years with primary liver carcinoma and hepatitis B virus infection. As DNA, the CDR3 is TGTGCCGGCAGTGAATCCTACGAGCAGTACTTC. The encoded protein is CAGSESYEQYF.